The clone carrying this T cell receptor (beta chain) appeared many times. The antigen is not known. This sample was included in a study of T-cell reconstitution after alpha-beta-depleted transplantation in children. General study results and limits: The high TCRbeta diversity at day 60 in some patients came from surviving recipient T cells and thymic progenitors.

Using unique molecular identifiers, the investigators prepared the TCRbeta library. Via MiXCR, TCRdb re-called the PCR reads, giving one row per CDR3 protein. The data show roughly 280,000 distinct CDR3 sequences, with under 14% seen just once and 20% to 25% held by the top ten. The ends lost 2 bases at V and 7 bases at J; junction bases unmatched: 6. CDR1 is SGHRS, CDR2 YFSETQ, per germline. There are 13 residues in the CDR3. The sequenced sample was peripheral blood, obtained 180 days after TCRalphabeta/CD19-depleted stem cell transplant. This clonotype originated in a male patient between 2 and 15 years old who had a stem cell transplant for chronic granulomatous disease, so the T cells may come from the graft donor. The rearrangement links TRBV5-1 to TRBJ2-7; 7 nucleotides line up with TRBD1. The CDR3 loop is CASSLGGWGEQYF. The CDR3 DNA sequence: TGCGCCAGCAGCTTAGGGGGCTGGGGTGAGCAGTACTTC.